The 28 T cell receptor beta chains below all came from one sample that was sequenced in a study of T cell changes during pregnancy in multiple sclerosis. This table comes from immunoSEQ multiplex PCR, and its TCRdb copy is limited to in-frame clones, with some not included. The table includes about 33,000 clones, 90% to 95% detected once. This specimen consisted of CD4+ T cells from peripheral blood mononuclear cells, obtained in the third trimester of pregnancy. These receptors were collected from a female donor in good health, enrolled as a control in a pregnancy study.

This clone occurred once. This chain links TRBV10-3 with TRBJ2-5; D possibly corresponds to TRBD1 (5 bases). In germline, CDR1 is ENHRY, CDR2 SYGVKD. Trimming shortened V by 0 bases and J by 3 bases, and 8 bases separated the two germline ends. The CDR3 consists of 14 residues. The CDR3 coding sequence is TGTGCCATCAGTGAGTCGTTAGGGGAAGAGACCCAGTACTTC. It encodes CAISESLGEETQYF.

The chain joins TRBV28 to TRBJ1-2, with D unresolved. Germline-derived CDR1 and CDR2 are MDHEN and SYDVKM. This CDR3 has 11 residues. The ends were cut back, 7 bases at V and 5 bases at J, with 8 bases in the middle. The CDR3, as DNA: TGTGCCAGCACAAATGTGTATGGCTACACCTTC. The encoded protein is CASTNVYGYTF.

The rearrangement uses TRBV6-4 and TRBJ2-3; 7 bases are a match to TRBD2. Unmatched junction bases numbered 0, after V lost 0 bases and J lost 3 bases. Germline loops: CDR1 MRHNA, CDR2 SNTAGT. This CDR3 has 14 residues. CDR3 region: CASSDSRETDTQYF. The CDR3 coding sequence is TGTGCCAGCAGTGACTCGCGGGAGACAGATACGCAGTATTTT.

This chain links TRBV11-2 with TRBJ1-1; possible D gene TRBD1, 6 bases. CDR3 length: 15 residues. In germline, CDR1 is SGHAT, CDR2 FQNNGV. The germline V and J ends were trimmed by 3 bases and 6 bases, with 17 bases remaining between them. The CDR3 DNA sequence: TGTGCCAGCAGCTTCCAGTCCGGGACATCGGCTGAAGCTTTCTTT. As protein: CASSFQSGTSAEAFF. Filled out from reference TRBV11-2 and TRBJ1-1, the complete variable domain reads EAGVAQSPRYKIIEKRQSVAFWCNPISGHATLYWYQQILGQGPKLLIQFQNNGVVDDSQLPKDRFSAERLKGVDSTLKIQPAKLEDSAVYLCASSFQSGTSAEAFFGQGTRLTVV.

J is TRBJ2-4 and V is TRBV5-1, with no clear D. Germline CDR1 SGHRS, CDR2 YFSETQ. The V gene lost 1 base and the J gene lost 5 bases, with 7 bases spanning the gap. The CDR3 consists of 13 residues. CDR3 protein: CASSLNPENIQYF. For the CDR3, the DNA is TGCGCCAGCAGCTTGAATCCAGAAAACATTCAGTACTTC.

The chain carries TRBV7-2 and TRBJ2-7; unclear D gene. V shed 2 bases and J shed 3 bases, with 14 bases lying between them. CDR3 length equals 15 residues. In germline, CDR1 is SGHTA, CDR2 FQGNSA. The CDR3 DNA is TGTGCCAGCAGCTTAAGTCGCCTGCGGAACTACGAGCAGTACTTC. This gives the protein CASSLSRLRNYEQYF.

The CDR3 region is CASSPHGTGDYEQYF. The DNA of the CDR3 is TGTGCCAGCAGTCCTCACGGGACAGGTGATTACGAGCAGTACTTC. The rearrangement joins TRBV6-6 to TRBJ2-7; TRBD1 agrees at 8 bases. J lost 4 bases, V lost 5 bases, and 10 bases had no gene match. The CDR3 spans 15 residues. The germline V gene encodes CDR1 MNHNY and CDR2 SVGAGI (reference sequence).

V usage is TRBV27 and J usage is TRBJ2-2; 8 bases map to TRBD1. V was pared by 4 bases and J by 2 bases, with 9 bases of the junction left unmatched. CDR1 is MNHEY, CDR2 SMNVEV, per germline (reference sequence). This CDR3 comprises 17 residues. CDR3 nucleotides: TGTGCCAGCAGTTCTCAGTCCAGGGGGCTAAACACCGGGGAGCTGTTTTTT. Amino acid sequence: CASSSQSRGLNTGELFF.

CDR3 amino acids: CASSGKTATNEKLFF. CDR3 DNA sequence: TGTGCCAGCAGTGGGAAGACAGCAACTAATGAAAAACTGTTTTTT. The chain carries TRBV6-1 and TRBJ1-4, with D perhaps TRBD1 (5 bases). This CDR3 comprises 15 residues. Trimming pared 4 bases from V and 0 bases from J, leaving 9 bases between. Germline V lookup: CDR1 MNHNS, CDR2 SASEGT.

The rearrangement uses TRBV18 and TRBJ2-7; D is ambiguous. The germline CDR1 and CDR2 sequences are KGHSH and LQKENI. This CDR3 region has 12 residues. With 5 bases removed from V and 4 bases from J, the gap between germline ends came to 9 bases. In DNA, the CDR3 is TGTGCCAGCTCAGAGTTTTCGTACGAGCAGTACTTC. Translation: CASSEFSYEQYF.

The rearrangement joins TRBV30 to TRBJ1-2; 7 bases align to TRBD1. CDR1 and CDR2 from the germline V gene are GTSNPN and SVGIG (reference sequence). The CDR3 loop spans 12 amino acids. J was trimmed by 5 bases and V by 2 bases; bases with no gene match: 2. The chain's CDR3 is CAWSRGPYGYTF. DNA of the CDR3: TGTGCCTGGAGTAGGGGGCCTTATGGCTACACCTTC.

The chain has TRBV4-2 and TRBJ1-6; 7 nucleotides match TRBD1. The V segment lost 3 bases and the J segment 8 bases; nucleotides outside the gene matches: 4. Germline V gives CDR1 LGHNA, CDR2 YNFKEQ. The CDR3 has 14 amino acids. The CDR3 here is CASSQTGKYSPLHF. CDR3 sequence (DNA): TGTGCCAGCAGCCAGACAGGGAAGTATTCACCCCTCCACTTT.

This clone was seen more than once but under ten times. The chain uses TRBV28 and TRBJ1-1; D is undetermined. Per germline, CDR1 MDHEN and CDR2 SYDVKM. Trimming removed 6 bases from V and 7 bases from J, with 12 bases in between. The CDR3 runs 12 residues. The CDR3 DNA is TGTGCCAGCAGAGAGGCCTCGCGTGAAGCTTTCTTT. This codes for CASREASREAFF.

The CDR3 is CASSESEQGRNTGELFF. The CDR3 coding sequence is TGCGCCAGCAGTGAGTCAGAACAGGGTCGTAACACCGGGGAGCTGTTTTTT. The rearrangement joins TRBV10-1 to TRBJ2-2; tentatively, D is TRBD1 (6 bases). The germline gives CDR1 WNHNN, CDR2 SYGVQD (reference sequence). The CDR3 extends over 17 amino acids. Trimming pared 0 bases from V and 2 bases from J, leaving 13 bases between.

This rearrangement joins TRBV5-1 to TRBJ2-7; 7 bases agree with TRBD1. This CDR3 is built from 15 residues. CDR1 and CDR2 from the germline V gene are SGHRS and YFSETQ. V trimming: 4 bases; J trimming: 2 bases; junction bases outside the gene matches: 9. In DNA, the CDR3 is TGCGCCAGCAGCCCCGGGACAGACGTAGCCTACGAGCAGTACTTC. It codes for CASSPGTDVAYEQYF.

The J gene is TRBJ2-3, the V gene TRBV27; 10 nucleotides agree with TRBD2. This CDR3 region has 19 residues. Trimming removed 5 bases from V and 2 bases from J; junction bases left unmatched: 16. Germline CDR1 and CDR2: MNHEY and SMNVEV (reference sequence). In DNA form, the CDR3 reads TGTGCCAGCAGTCCGATAGCTAGCGGGAGTATTTCTTTCACAGATACGCAGTATTTT. This codes for CASSPIASGSISFTDTQYF.

The CDR3 coding sequence is TGTGCCTGGAGTAATGGTATAGCGGGGAGCGAGCAGTACTTC. It translates to CAWSNGIAGSEQYF. The gene calls are TRBV30 and TRBJ2-7, with TRBD2 matching over 8 bases. V dropped 2 bases and J dropped 6; count of bases not matched to a gene: 9. Germline V lookup: CDR1 GTSNPN, CDR2 SVGIG (reference sequence). CDR3 length: 14 residues.

The V gene is TRBV2, the J gene TRBJ1-4; TRBD1 matches 10 bases. The CDR3 spans 19 residues. Germline V gene sequence: CDR1 SNHLY, CDR2 FYNNEI. The trim removed 11 bases at V and 0 bases at J, leaving 18 bases unmatched. In DNA, the CDR3 is TGTGCCTCCGACCTTGACCGGGACAGGGGACGATCAACTAATGAAAAACTGTTTTTT. Amino acid sequence: CASDLDRDRGRSTNEKLFF.

The chain employs TRBV19 and TRBJ1-1; the D gene is possibly TRBD1 (6 bases). The germline gives CDR1 LNHDA, CDR2 SQIVND (reference sequence). The CDR3 is 14 amino acids. Trimming removed 7 bases at V and 1 base at J, with 13 bases between. The CDR3 DNA sequence: TGTGCCAGTATCCGGGGGGGCGGGAACACTGAAGCTTTCTTT. Its translation is CASIRGGGNTEAFF.

This clone was observed a handful of times. This rearrangement joins TRBV30 to TRBJ2-7, with TRBD1 identical over 7 bases. Germline loops: CDR1 GTSNPN, CDR2 SVGIG (reference sequence). The CDR3 is 15 residues long. The V gene end was trimmed by 0 bases and the J gene end by 0 bases; junction bases not matched to a gene: 5. For the CDR3, the DNA is TGTGCCTGGAGTGTACGAGGGGGCCGCTCCTACGAGCAGTACTTC. It encodes CAWSVRGGRSYEQYF.

The rearrangement uses TRBV6-1 and TRBJ2-7, with 10 bases matching TRBD2. Losses at the gene ends were 5 bases for V and 3 bases for J; bases not matched to a gene: 7. Germline V lookup: CDR1 MNHNS, CDR2 SASEGT. The CDR3 has 15 residues. DNA for the CDR3: TGTGCCAGCAGTCCCGGACTAGCGGTCAGCTACGAGCAGTACTTC. The encoded protein is CASSPGLAVSYEQYF.

The chain has TRBV7-9 and TRBJ2-3; a possible D gene is TRBD2 (5 bases). Per germline, CDR1 SEHNR and CDR2 FQNEAQ (reference sequence). There are 13 residues in the CDR3. V gave up 5 bases and J gave up 6 bases, with 12 bases separating them. DNA for the CDR3: TGTGCCAGCAGCCCTCGGGGAAAGGATACGCAGTATTTT. It encodes CASSPRGKDTQYF.

The genes are TRBV28 and TRBJ2-7; 7 bases align to TRBD2. The CDR3 extends over 16 amino acids. From germline, CDR1 is MDHEN and CDR2 SYDVKM. V shed 6 bases, J shed 2 bases, and the junction held 13 bases outside the gene matches. CDR3 nucleotides: TGTGCCAGCAGAGCGGCTAGCGGATTGGGGACCTACGAGCAGTACTTC. It encodes CASRAASGLGTYEQYF. Full variable domain (remainder filled in from reference TRBV28 and TRBJ2-7): DVKVTQSSRYLVKRTGEKVFLECVQDMDHENMFWYRQDPGLGLRLIYFSYDVKMKEKGDIPEGYSVSREKKERFSLILESASTNQTSMYLCASRAASGLGTYEQYFGPGTRLTVT.

J is TRBJ2-5 and V is TRBV7-9, with TRBD2 matching over 8 bases. With V trimmed by 5 bases and J by 9 bases, 5 bases remained unmatched. This CDR3 spans 12 amino acids. Looked up from germline, CDR1 is SEHNR and CDR2 is FQNEAQ (reference sequence). The CDR3 spells CASSPPGGAQYF. The CDR3 DNA reads TGTGCCAGCAGCCCCCCGGGGGGGGCCCAGTACTTC. Complete variable domain (other parts from reference TRBV7-9 and TRBJ2-5): DTGVSQNPRHKITKRGQNVTFRCDPISEHNRLYWYRQTLGQGPEFLTYFQNEAQLEKSRLLSDRFSAERPKGSFSTLEIQRTEQGDSAMYLCASSPPGGAQYFGPGTRLLVL.

The V call is TRBV7-6, the J call TRBJ2-2; possible D gene TRBD1, 7 bases. Trimming took 5 bases from V and 0 from J, leaving 16 bases between them. Germline values: CDR1 SGHVS, CDR2 FNYEAQ. This CDR3 has 17 amino acids. Here the CDR3 DNA reads TGTGCCAGCAGCCGGGGGACCGGGACAGCGAACACCGGGGAGCTGTTTTTT. Translating gives CASSRGTGTANTGELFF. The variable domain in full, with the rest retrieved from reference TRBV7-6 and TRBJ2-2, is GAGVSQSPRYKVTKRGQDVALRCDPISGHVSLYWYRQALGQGPEFLTYFNYEAQQDKSGLPNDRFSAERPEGSISTLTIQRTEQRDSAMYRCASSRGTGTANTGELFFGEGSRLTVL.

The rearrangement uses TRBV28 and TRBJ2-2, with D tentatively TRBD2 (5 bases). The V gene's germline CDR1 is MDHEN and CDR2 SYDVKM. Trimming took off 4 bases at V and 1 base at J, with 19 bases between the two ends. The CDR3 is 18 amino acids. CDR3 DNA: TGTGCCAGCAGTTCACCCCCCGGGAAGGGTCAGAACACCGGGGAGCTGTTTTTT. Translated: CASSSPPGKGQNTGELFF.

This clone has a single count. The chain recombines TRBV4-3 with TRBJ1-1; no clear D. Trimming stripped 0 bases from V and 1 base from J, with 6 bases between. CDR1 and CDR2 (germline): LGHNA, YSLEER. The CDR3 is 14 amino acids. The CDR3 here is CASSQETPNTEAFF. The DNA for the CDR3 is TGCGCCAGCAGCCAAGAAACACCGAACACTGAAGCTTTCTTT.

V and J are TRBV10-3 and TRBJ2-1; TRBD2 matches 11 bases. This CDR3 has 13 residues. J lost 15 bases, V lost 10 bases, and 14 bases had no gene match. The germline CDR1 and CDR2 sequences are ENHRY and SYGVKD. The CDR3 DNA sequence: TGTGCCACCGGACTAGCGGGCGGACCCCGGCCGTTCTTC. The encoded protein is CATGLAGGPRPFF.